The TCR beta chain described here comes from a study of CD8 T cells in Susac syndrome. The authors carried out high-throughput sequencing of TCR beta. They applied it to CD8+ and CD4+ T cells obtained from blood. Healthy donors served as the controls. They were matched for age and sex. FACS enriched CD8+ TEMRA cells, while bulk CD8+ and CD4+ were negatively isolated. Germline CDR1 is KGHSH and CDR2 is LQKENI. V lost 3 bases, J lost 2 bases, and 11 bases lay in between. The CDR3 totals 14 residues. After extraction with the RNeasy kit, roughly 0.45 to 1 ug of the RNA was reverse transcribed using random hexamers. A multiplex approach, immunoSEQ multiplex PCR, amplified TCR beta CDR3 across 54 Vbeta and 13 Jbeta. TCRdb re-analysed the immunoSEQ multiplex PCR reads in MiXCR, keeping a single row per CDR3 protein. The data contain around 150,000 distinct CDR3 sequences, around 95% of them singletons.

Sequencing was carried out using CD4+ T cells from PBMCs. The clonotype comes from a human donor in good health. The chain links TRBV18 to TRBJ2-7, with a tentative D call TRBD2 (6 bases). The CDR3 region is CASSPWTKAYEQYF. CDR3 DNA sequence: TGTGCCAGCTCACCTTGGACTAAAGCCTACGAGCAGTACTTC.